These 32 T cell receptor beta chains were all obtained from the same sample, sequenced in a study of Ad26.COV2.S vaccination and SARS-CoV-2 variants. The table came from immunoSEQ multiplex PCR; TCRdb's copy has only in-frame clones and leaves some out. The sample records hundreds of thousands of clones, 87% being singletons. Stated treatment: around 19 received Ad26.COV2.S at low or high dose, single or two shots; roughly 5 received placebo; per-sample allocation not given. Sampling took place 63 days after the first vaccine or placebo injection. The specimen comprised peripheral blood, sampled in a trial of Ad26.COV2.S vaccine versus placebo. These TCRs come from a person aged 18 to 59 who received the Ad26.COV2.S COVID-19 vaccine or a placebo.

The chain has TRBV5-8 and TRBJ1-4; TRBD1 might be the D (5 bases). V lost 0 bases and J lost 3, with 9 bases in between. Per germline, CDR1 SGHTS and CDR2 YDEGEE. The CDR3 sequence is 15 residues long. CDR3 in amino acids: CASSLVKGPNEKLFF. The CDR3 DNA reads TGTGCCAGCAGCTTGGTGAAGGGGCCTAATGAAAAACTGTTTTTT.

This sequence joins TRBV4-1 and TRBJ2-5; 8 positions match TRBD2. The CDR3 consists of 16 residues. V was pared by 4 bases and J by 2 bases, with 9 bases of the junction left unmatched. Germline values: CDR1 MGHRA, CDR2 YSYEKL. The CDR3, as DNA: TGCGCCAGCAGCCCTGCTCGACTAGCGTCTCAAGAGACCCAGTACTTC. It yields the protein CASSPARLASQETQYF.

The gene calls are TRBV15 and TRBJ2-7; 7 bases map to TRBD2. Germline CDR1 and CDR2: LNHNV and YYDKDF (reference sequence). The CDR3 loop spans 14 amino acids. The junction had 2 bases not matched to a gene; V was cut back by 0 bases and J by 3 bases. CDR3: CATSRDRTSYEQYF. In DNA, the CDR3 is TGTGCCACCAGCAGAGACAGGACTAGCTACGAGCAGTACTTC.

This chain connects TRBV7-3 to TRBJ2-2, with 7 bases aligning to TRBD1. The trim removed 0 bases at V and 5 bases at J, leaving 6 bases unmatched. This CDR3 region has 16 residues. In germline, CDR1 is SGHTA, CDR2 FQGTGA. The CDR3 region is CASSLTTGSGTGELFF. The CDR3 region has the DNA TGTGCCAGCAGCTTAACGACAGGGTCGGGTACCGGGGAGCTGTTTTTT.

The CDR3: CASSPDTGKNIQYF. Written as DNA, the CDR3 is TGTGCCAGCAGCCCCGACACAGGCAAAAACATTCAGTACTTC. The rearrangement uses TRBV3-1 (or the pseudogene TRBV3-2) and TRBJ2-4, with D possibly matching TRBD1 (5 bases). This CDR3 spans 14 amino acids. Germline V gene sequence: CDR1 LGHDT, CDR2 YNNKEL (reference sequence). Trimming shortened V by 4 bases and J by 3 bases, and 10 bases separated the two germline ends.

J is TRBJ1-1 and V is TRBV5-1, with a weak D call TRBD1 (5 bases). The V and J ends lost 5 bases and 4 bases respectively, with 15 bases between them. The CDR3 extends over 14 amino acids. CDR1 and CDR2 from the germline V gene are SGHRS and YFSETQ. The DNA of the CDR3 is TGCGCCAGCAGTTTTTCGGACACCACCACTGAAGCTTTCTTT. Protein: CASSFSDTTTEAFF.

This clone was observed once. The rearrangement uses TRBV29-1 and TRBJ2-7; D possibly uses TRBD1 or TRBD2 (7 bases each). This CDR3 comprises 15 residues. The V end was cut by 3 bases, the J end by 0 bases, with 15 bases between. Looked up from germline, CDR1 is SQVTM and CDR2 is ANQGSEA. As DNA, the CDR3 is TGCAGCGTTGAGAAGCAGGGGGGGAGCTCCTACGAGCAGTACTTC. Encoded protein: CSVEKQGGSSYEQYF.

The chain joins TRBV5-1 to TRBJ2-2; either TRBD1 or TRBD2 may fit D (5 bases each). Trimming pared 3 bases from V and 1 base from J, leaving 10 bases between. Germline CDR1 and CDR2: SGHRS and YFSETQ. The CDR3 loop spans 15 amino acids. The CDR3 coding sequence is TGCGCCAGCAGCTCCGGGACGGGGAACACCGGGGAGCTGTTTTTT. It translates to CASSSGTGNTGELFF.

The CDR3: CASGVGTGVGEQFF. For the CDR3, the DNA is TGTGCTAGTGGCGTAGGGACAGGGGTTGGTGAGCAGTTCTTC. V gene TRBV12-5 combines with J gene TRBJ2-1, with 10 bases matching TRBD1. V trimming: 6 bases; J trimming: 9 bases; junction bases outside the gene matches: 8. The CDR3 has 14 amino acids. Germline lookup yields CDR1 LGHNT and CDR2 FRNRAP.

This chain connects TRBV5-1 to TRBJ2-3; weak D call: TRBD1 (5 bases). V was cut by 6 bases and J by 0 bases, with 11 bases left in between. This CDR3 comprises 14 residues. Germline assignment: CDR1 SGHRS and CDR2 YFSETQ. Written as DNA, the CDR3 is TGCGCCAGCATCTCGGACACGAGCACAGATACGCAGTATTTT. Encoded protein: CASISDTSTDTQYF.

There are a few counts of this clone. V usage is TRBV6-5 and J usage is TRBJ1-1; D is ambiguous. This CDR3 is 14 amino acids long. Germline CDR1 reads MNHEY; CDR2 reads SVGAGI. V lost 6 bases to trimming and J lost 1 base, with 12 bases between them. The CDR3 DNA reads as TGTGCCAGCAGCTCCCGGGAGCAGAACACTGAAGCTTTCTTT. It specifies CASSSREQNTEAFF.

This chain uses TRBV19 with TRBJ2-5, with D hard to call. This CDR3 contains 15 residues. Germline-derived CDR1 and CDR2 are LNHDA and SQIVND (reference sequence). The V and J ends lost 1 base and 4 bases respectively, with 13 bases between them. CDR3 nucleotide sequence: TGTGCCAGTAGTATAGGTTCCAGCGTGGGAGAGACCCAGTACTTC. Amino acids: CASSIGSSVGETQYF.

The CDR3 bases are TGTGCCAGCAGTTTCCCAGGGGGCGTAGCTTTCTTT. Amino acid sequence: CASSFPGGVAFF. The J gene is TRBJ1-1, the V gene TRBV12-3 or TRBV12-4; TRBD1 matches 8 bases. The trim removed 3 bases at V and 10 bases at J, leaving 4 bases unmatched. The CDR3 spans 12 residues.

CDR3 in amino acids: CATPGLQTQETQYF. The CDR3 nucleotides read TGTGCCACCCCGGGACTACAAACACAAGAGACCCAGTACTTC. J is TRBJ2-5 and V is TRBV2; 7 bases match TRBD2. This CDR3 has 14 amino acids. Germline CDR1 and CDR2: SNHLY and FYNNEI. Trimming took 10 bases from V and 2 from J; bases not matched to a gene: 10.

This chain connects TRBV4-3 to TRBJ1-2; D is ambiguous. Trimming left V 4 bases short and J 8 bases short, with 20 bases between. Per germline, CDR1 LGHNA and CDR2 YSLEER. This CDR3 has 15 residues. CDR3 DNA sequence: TGCGCCAGCAGCCCCGGCCTCACCCAAGGCGGGGGCTACACCTTC. It codes for CASSPGLTQGGGYTF.

The CDR3: CASSSTGEQFF. The CDR3 DNA reads TGTGCCAGTAGTAGTACTGGAGAGCAGTTCTTC. The chain joins TRBV19 to TRBJ2-1; D gene uncertain. Looked up from germline, CDR1 is LNHDA and CDR2 is SQIVND (reference sequence). V lost 4 bases to trimming and J lost 10 bases, with 8 bases between them. This CDR3 contains 11 residues.

This chain links TRBV3-1 (or the pseudogene TRBV3-2) with TRBJ1-6; 9 bases map to TRBD1. From germline, CDR1 is LGHDT and CDR2 YNNKEL (reference sequence). CDR3 length: 16 amino acids. V lost 6 bases to trimming and J lost 4 bases; unmatched junction nucleotides: 7. CDR3 in amino acids: CASRTQGAGYNSPLHF. CDR3 nucleotides: TGTGCCAGCAGGACACAGGGGGCGGGTTATAATTCACCCCTCCACTTT.

The rearrangement links TRBV18 to TRBJ1-5, with D possibly being TRBD1 (6 bases). In germline, CDR1 is KGHSH, CDR2 LQKENI. V was shortened by 5 bases and J by 3 bases, with 11 bases between the two germline ends. The CDR3 is made up of 14 amino acids. In nucleotides, the CDR3 is TGTGCCAGCTCAGCCGGACAGTTCAATCAGCCCCAGCATTTT. This translates into CASSAGQFNQPQHF.

The chain links TRBV5-1 to TRBJ1-4, with a tentative D call TRBD1 (6 bases). This CDR3 is built from 16 residues. Germline values: CDR1 SGHRS, CDR2 YFSETQ. V gave up 0 bases and J gave up 0 bases, with 9 bases separating them. The CDR3 here is CASSLGDTPTNEKLFF. The CDR3 region has the DNA TGCGCCAGCAGCTTGGGGGACACCCCAACTAATGAAAAACTGTTTTTT.

This clone was detected only a few times. The V and J genes are TRBV15 and TRBJ1-5; D is perhaps TRBD1 (5 bases). Germline V gene data show CDR1 as LNHNV and CDR2 as YYDKDF (reference sequence). The CDR3 has 15 amino acids. The V and J ends lost 0 bases and 4 bases respectively, with 10 bases between them. The CDR3 sequence is CATSRDRGVNQPQHF. The CDR3 coding sequence is TGTGCCACCAGCAGAGATCGGGGCGTTAATCAGCCCCAGCATTTT.

The chain has TRBV19 and TRBJ2-4; weak D call: TRBD1 (5 bases). This CDR3 contains 13 residues. The germline V gene encodes CDR1 LNHDA and CDR2 SQIVND (reference sequence). V was shortened by 7 bases and J by 1 base, with 8 bases between the two germline ends. The CDR3 sequence: CASKKGAKNIQYF. The CDR3 nucleotides read TGTGCCAGTAAGAAGGGGGCCAAAAACATTCAGTACTTC.

The chain has TRBV13 and TRBJ1-1, with TRBD1 matching over 7 bases. J gave up 1 base and V 3 bases, and 8 bases lay outside the gene matches. The V gene's germline CDR1 is PRHDT and CDR2 FYEKMQ (reference sequence). The CDR3 totals 16 residues. DNA for the CDR3: TGTGCCAGCAGCTTCCCCCGAGGGACAGAGAACACTGAAGCTTTCTTT. Protein sequence: CASSFPRGTENTEAFF.

V gene TRBV6-1 combines with J gene TRBJ1-1, with D perhaps TRBD1 (5 bases). CDR3 length: 15 amino acids. Trimming pared 2 bases from V and 0 bases from J, leaving 10 bases between. Germline V CDR1 and CDR2: MNHNS, SASEGT. The DNA for the CDR3 is TGTGCCAGCAGTGAAAGGGGACGGTTGAACACTGAAGCTTTCTTT. Amino acid sequence: CASSERGRLNTEAFF.

The J gene is TRBJ1-6, the V gene TRBV19, with D maybe TRBD1 (6 bases). Trimming removed 6 bases at V and 7 bases at J, with 10 bases between. The CDR3 has 13 amino acids. From germline, CDR1 is LNHDA and CDR2 SQIVND (reference sequence). The CDR3 spells CASRTGPNSPLHF. DNA for the CDR3: TGTGCCAGTAGGACAGGACCCAATTCACCCCTCCACTTT.

The chain joins TRBV4-3 to TRBJ2-2; D is uncertain. CDR3 length: 15 amino acids. CDR1 is LGHNA and CDR2 is YSLEER in the germline V gene. The V gene lost 0 bases and the J gene lost 4 bases, with 9 bases spanning the gap. Written as DNA, the CDR3 is TGCGCCAGCAGCCAAGATTCGGACCTCACCGGGGAGCTGTTTTTT. It translates to CASSQDSDLTGELFF.

This chain joins TRBV7-9 and TRBJ2-1, with 9 bases lining up with TRBD2. Germline V lookup: CDR1 SEHNR, CDR2 FQNEAQ (reference sequence). With 5 bases clipped from V and 5 bases from J, the junction kept 7 bases outside the gene matches. The CDR3 extends over 15 amino acids. The CDR3 loop reads CASSAGLAFDNEQFF. In DNA, the CDR3 is TGTGCCAGCAGCGCAGGACTAGCGTTCGACAATGAGCAGTTCTTC.

The CDR3 DNA follows: TGTGCCTGGAACCGTGTGGGGGCGGGCACTGAAGCTTTCTTT. Its protein product is CAWNRVGAGTEAFF. The J gene is TRBJ1-1, the V gene TRBV30; a weak D match, TRBD1 (6 bases). This CDR3 is built from 14 residues. Germline assignment: CDR1 GTSNPN and CDR2 SVGIG (reference sequence). Deletions cut 4 bases from V and 4 bases from J, with 16 bases between.

J is TRBJ1-1 and V is TRBV6-7; 8 bases agree with TRBD1. TRBV6-7 is an ORF, with its function uncertain. Trimming cost V 6 bases and J 3 bases; bases outside gene matches: 9. The CDR3 is 15 amino acids. This chain's CDR3 is CASRLGQGPDTEAFF. CDR3 DNA: TGTGCCAGCAGACTTGGACAGGGCCCGGACACTGAAGCTTTCTTT.

This clone was seen a handful of times. This chain joins TRBV19 and TRBJ2-5; D may be TRBD1 (5 bases). CDR1 and CDR2 from the germline V gene are LNHDA and SQIVND (reference sequence). CDR3 length: 15 amino acids. V was clipped by 6 bases and J by 5 bases, with 19 bases between them. The CDR3 DNA follows: TGTGCCAGTAGGAAGGGTGTCAGGGCCCCGGAGACCCAGTACTTC. Translating it yields CASRKGVRAPETQYF.

This chain connects TRBV28 to TRBJ1-3; D perhaps matches TRBD1 (5 bases). CDR3 length: 13 residues. CDR1 is MDHEN, CDR2 SYDVKM, per germline. The V end was cut by 2 bases, the J end by 7 bases, with 9 bases between. The CDR3 protein is CASSLQQANTIYF. CDR3 in DNA: TGTGCCAGCAGTTTACAACAGGCCAACACCATATATTTT. Full variable domain (remainder filled in from reference TRBV28 and TRBJ1-3): DVKVTQSSRYLVKRTGEKVFLECVQDMDHENMFWYRQDPGLGLRLIYFSYDVKMKEKGDIPEGYSVSREKKERFSLILESASTNQTSMYLCASSLQQANTIYFGEGSWLTVV.

This clone was found a few times. The J gene is TRBJ2-1, the V gene TRBV6-2 or TRBV6-3; the match to TRBD2 covers 12 bases. V was pared by 5 bases and J by 12 bases, with 5 bases of the junction left unmatched. Germline V gene sequence: CDR1 MNHEY, CDR2 SVGEGT. The CDR3 runs to 13 residues. CDR3: CASSPSGLAGQFF. Written as DNA, the CDR3 is TGTGCCAGCAGTCCGTCGGGACTAGCGGGGCAGTTCTTC.

This chain links TRBV3-1 (or the pseudogene TRBV3-2) with TRBJ2-7, with TRBD1 as a possible D gene (6 bases). The CDR3 is made up of 15 amino acids. The germline V and J ends were trimmed by 1 base and 2 bases, with 12 bases remaining between them. The germline V gene has CDR1 LGHDT and CDR2 YNNKEL (reference sequence). Here the CDR3 DNA reads TGTGCCAGCAGCCAAGCAACAGGGCGTCCCTACGAGCAGTACTTC. Translating gives CASSQATGRPYEQYF.